The sequence of this T cell receptor (beta chain) was determined in a study of cytomegalovirus exposure and HLA in healthy donors. Whole-study results and caveats: TCR beta chains numbering 164 were designated cytomegalovirus-associated.

60 Vbeta and 13 Jbeta primers were used in PCR. The data were produced by immunoSEQ multiplex PCR, yet TCRdb's version contains in-frame clones alone and is incomplete. Here the sample spans approximately 220,000 clones, 75% to 80% being singletons. Regarding this clone: Its target is unknown.

V was clipped by 0 bases and J by 5 bases, with 7 bases between them. The CDR3 totals 12 residues. The V gene's germline CDR1 is SQVTM and CDR2 ANQGSEA. The sequence was obtained from a man between 18 and 35 years old in good health and CMV-seronegative. This sequence joins TRBV29-1 and TRBJ2-5, with unresolved D. Sequenced material: PBMCs. The CDR3 spells CSVEDLPETQYF. The DNA of the CDR3 is TGCAGCGTTGAAGATCTACCCGAGACCCAGTACTTC.